This T cell receptor beta chain was sequenced during a study of vaccination effects on CD4 cells after COVID-19. About the study: ViraFEST assay sequencing came after antigen-specific CD4+ T cells were expanded with viral peptide pools.

Libraries were prepared by immunoSEQ multiplex PCR; TCRdb keeps only in-frame clonotypes and omits some of them. The data contain tens of thousands of clones, approximately 70% of them singletons. Study results and limitations: Convalescent patients were scarce, and early post-infection timepoints were absent. Marked contraction was observed in infection-induced and vaccine-induced clones late after vaccination.

Culture lasted about nine days before CD4+ T cell isolation. Vaccine recipients had no previous SARS-CoV-2 infection; their nucleocapsid antibodies were negative. Comment on this clone: Its antigen remains unknown.

This CDR3 contains 13 residues. J gave up 8 bases and V 1 base, and 5 bases lay outside the gene matches. CDR1 is SNHLY and CDR2 is FYNNEI in the germline V gene. The TCR originated in a human donor who received a COVID-19 vaccine. The chain is built from TRBV2 and TRBJ2-7; 7 bases agree with TRBD1. The specimen comprised CD4+ T cells from PBMCs cultured without peptide, sampled before COVID-19 vaccination. CDR3 protein: CASSEEKTGKQYF. The CDR3 DNA follows: TGTGCCAGCAGTGAAGAAAAGACAGGGAAGCAGTACTTC. Using reference TRBV2 and TRBJ2-7 for the parts outside the CDR3, the full variable domain is EPEVTQTPSHQVTQMGQEVILRCVPISNHLYFYWYRQILGQKVEFLVSFYNNEISEKSEIFDDQFSVERPDGSNFTLKIRSTKLEDSAMYFCASSEEKTGKQYFGPGTRLTVT.